This is a list of T cell receptor beta chains from one sample in a study of cytomegalovirus exposure and HLA in healthy donors. Generated by immunoSEQ multiplex PCR, the TCRdb table keeps only in-frame clones and is missing some. The table lists 200,000 to 250,000 clones, 85% to 90% of them singletons. The material sequenced was PBMCs. The receptors stem from a human donor in good health. Each CDR3 is given with its conserved first and last residue. Fields, in order: D gene, J gene, clone size, V gene, CDR3 protein, CDR3 DNA. A D gene is named only where the DNA matches it firmly. Clone size is shown for a subset of rows, as once, few, many or a class of expanded clone.

>TRBD2|TRBJ2-5|few|TRBV4-2
CASSQGLAGGRRETQYF
TGTGCCAGCAGCCAAGGGTTAGCGGGAGGCCGACGGGAGACCCAGTACTTC
>NA|TRBJ1-2|NA|TRBV27
CATREGHGYTF
TGTGCCACGCGGGAGGGGCATGGCTACACCTTC
>TRBD2|TRBJ2-7|NA|TRBV28
CASSFHGGRANQGQYF
TGTGCCAGCAGTTTTCATGGCGGGAGGGCCAATCAAGGGCAGTACTTC
>NA|TRBJ2-3|NA|TRBV18
CASSPPGTDTQYF
TGTGCCAGCTCCCCGCCGGGCACAGATACGCAGTATTTT
>NA|TRBJ2-6|NA|TRBV13
CASSLSSGRDTGANVLTF
TGTGCCAGCAGCTTAAGTAGTGGGAGGGACACTGGGGCCAACGTCCTGACTTTC
>NA|TRBJ1-3|NA|TRBV19
CASSYTASGNTIYF
TGTGCCAGTAGTTACACAGCCTCTGGAAACACCATATATTTT
>TRBD1|TRBJ1-1|once|TRBV7-3
CASSLGTGMNTEAFF
TGTGCCAGCAGCTTAGGGACAGGTATGAACACTGAAGCTTTCTTT
>NA|TRBJ2-7|NA|TRBV7-6
CASSLDAGRSEQYF
TGTGCCAGCAGCTTAGATGCGGGACGGTCCGAGCAGTACTTC
>TRBD2|TRBJ2-7|NA|TRBV7-9
CASSSPTSGIYEQYF
TGTGCCAGCAGCTCACCCACTAGCGGGATTTACGAGCAGTACTTC
>TRBD2|TRBJ2-7|NA|TRBV7-6
CASSSIAGANEQYF
TGTGCCAGCAGCTCCATAGCGGGAGCCAACGAGCAGTACTTC
>NA|TRBJ1-1|NA|TRBV10-3
CAISQDLMNTEAFF
TGTGCCATCAGTCAGGATCTAATGAACACTGAAGCTTTCTTT
>NA|TRBJ2-7|few|TRBV5-4
CASSLDTYEQYF
TGTGCCAGCAGCTTAGACACCTACGAGCAGTACTTC
>TRBD2|TRBJ2-1|NA|TRBV4-1
CASSQGLAGLNEQFF
TGCGCCAGCAGCCAAGGACTAGCGGGACTGAATGAGCAGTTCTTC
>TRBD1|TRBJ1-6|once|TRBV6-5
CASTAGQVYNSPLHF
TGTGCCAGCACCGCTGGACAGGTCTATAATTCACCCCTCCACTTT
>TRBD1|TRBJ2-2|once|TRBV2
CASRGGQGRTGELFF
TGTGCCAGCAGAGGGGGACAGGGCCGCACCGGGGAGCTGTTTTTT
>NA|TRBJ1-2|NA|TRBV7-2
CASTKGRGNYGYTF
TGTGCCAGCACCAAAGGGCGGGGCAACTATGGCTACACCTTC